The source of this TCR beta chain is a study of response to subunit inactivated influenza vaccine. Overall study results and limits: Authors suggested few new T cells are recruited by each seasonal influenza vaccination.

The germline CDR1 and CDR2 sequences are DFQATT and SNEGSKA (reference sequence). The CDR3 length is 12 residues. V lost 7 bases and J 7 bases, leaving 16 bases between the germline ends. On this clonotype itself: Antigen: not known.

TCRdb fed the RT-PCR reads into MiXCR, producing one record per CDR3 protein. The table shows roughly 620,000 distinct CDR3 sequences, with roughly 12% occurring only once. These data were likewise used in another study, on T cells expressing NK-cell markers. As that report states: 5'RACE template switching built TCR beta cDNA with unique molecular identifiers. Restriction of sorting to alpha-beta TCR T cells was accomplished in several experiments using an anti-gamma-delta TCR antibody. 1.0-7.0% of CD8+ T cells in several donors belonged to dominant NKG2C+ clonotypes. Among a few donors, these clonotypes also ranked first in the CD3+CD56-NKG2C+ fraction.

The specimen was PBMCs from blood, collected on the day of vaccination. This rearrangement joins TRBV20-1 to TRBJ2-5; either TRBD1 or TRBD2 may supply D (6 bases each). This TCR came from a middle-aged man who received an inactivated influenza vaccine. This CDR3 is CSVTIPGATQYF. In DNA, the CDR3 is TGCAGTGTAACGATCCCGGGGGCGACCCAGTACTTC.